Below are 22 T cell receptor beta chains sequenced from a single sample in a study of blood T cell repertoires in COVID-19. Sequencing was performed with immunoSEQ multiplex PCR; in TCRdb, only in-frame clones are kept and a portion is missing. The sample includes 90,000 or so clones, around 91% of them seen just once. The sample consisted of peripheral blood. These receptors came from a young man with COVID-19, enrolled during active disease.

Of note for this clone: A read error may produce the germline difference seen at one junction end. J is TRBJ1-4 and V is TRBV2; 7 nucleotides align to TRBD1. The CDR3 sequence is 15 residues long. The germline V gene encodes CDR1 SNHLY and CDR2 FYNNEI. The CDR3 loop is CASVGQSATNEKLLF. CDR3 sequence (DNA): TGTGCCAGCGTGGGACAGAGTGCAACTAATGAAAAACTGCTTTTT.

In DNA form, the CDR3 reads TGTGCCATCAGGGCGGACAGGGGGAGAACCGGGGAGCTGTTTTTT. Translating it yields CAIRADRGRTGELFF. The genes are TRBV10-3 and TRBJ2-2, with TRBD1 identical over 10 bases. V gave up 6 bases and J gave up 5 bases; unmatched junction bases: 6. The germline gives CDR1 ENHRY, CDR2 SYGVKD. The CDR3 extends over 15 amino acids.

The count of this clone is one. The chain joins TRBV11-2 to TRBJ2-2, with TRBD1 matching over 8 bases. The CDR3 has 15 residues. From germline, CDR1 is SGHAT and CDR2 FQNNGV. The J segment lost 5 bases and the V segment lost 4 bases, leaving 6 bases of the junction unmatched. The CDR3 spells CASSSIRGRTGELFF. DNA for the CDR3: TGTGCCAGCAGCTCGATCAGGGGGCGAACCGGGGAGCTGTTTTTT.

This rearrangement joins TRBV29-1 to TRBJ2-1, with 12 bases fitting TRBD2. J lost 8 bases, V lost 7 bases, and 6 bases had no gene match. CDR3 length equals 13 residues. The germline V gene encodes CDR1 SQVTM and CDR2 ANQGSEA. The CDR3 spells CSGLAGVLDEQFF. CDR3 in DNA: TGCAGCGGACTAGCGGGAGTTCTCGATGAGCAGTTCTTC.

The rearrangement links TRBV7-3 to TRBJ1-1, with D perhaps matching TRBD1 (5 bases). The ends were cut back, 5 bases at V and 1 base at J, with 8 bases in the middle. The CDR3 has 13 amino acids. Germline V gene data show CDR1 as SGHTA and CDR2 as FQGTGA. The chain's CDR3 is CASSQDRNTEAFF. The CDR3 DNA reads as TGTGCCAGCAGCCAAGACAGGAACACTGAAGCTTTCTTT.

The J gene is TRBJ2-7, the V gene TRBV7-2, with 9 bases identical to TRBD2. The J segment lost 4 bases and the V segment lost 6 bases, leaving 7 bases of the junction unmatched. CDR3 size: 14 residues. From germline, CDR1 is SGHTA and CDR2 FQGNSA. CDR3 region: CASRHSGSRYEQYF. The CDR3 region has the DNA TGTGCCAGCAGGCATAGCGGGAGTCGATACGAGCAGTACTTC.

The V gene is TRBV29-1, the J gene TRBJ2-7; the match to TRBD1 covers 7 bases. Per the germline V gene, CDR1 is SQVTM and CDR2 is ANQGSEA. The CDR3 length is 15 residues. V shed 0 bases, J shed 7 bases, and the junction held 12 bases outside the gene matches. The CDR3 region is CSVEEAVRGKREQYF. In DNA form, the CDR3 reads TGCAGCGTTGAAGAGGCGGTCAGGGGGAAGAGGGAGCAGTACTTC.

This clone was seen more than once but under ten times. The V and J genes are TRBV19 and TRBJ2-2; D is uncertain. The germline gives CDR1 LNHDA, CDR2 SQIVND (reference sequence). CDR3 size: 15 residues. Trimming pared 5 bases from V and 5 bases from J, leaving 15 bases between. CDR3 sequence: CASSLGGIKTGELFF. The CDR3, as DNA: TGTGCCAGTAGTCTTGGCGGTATTAAGACCGGGGAGCTGTTTTTT.

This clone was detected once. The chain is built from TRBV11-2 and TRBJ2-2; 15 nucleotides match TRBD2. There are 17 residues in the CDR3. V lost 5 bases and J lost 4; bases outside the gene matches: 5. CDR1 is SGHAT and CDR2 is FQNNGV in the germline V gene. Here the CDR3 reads CASSARTSGRGTGELFF. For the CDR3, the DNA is TGTGCCAGCAGCGCCCGGACTAGCGGGAGGGGCACCGGGGAGCTGTTTTTT.

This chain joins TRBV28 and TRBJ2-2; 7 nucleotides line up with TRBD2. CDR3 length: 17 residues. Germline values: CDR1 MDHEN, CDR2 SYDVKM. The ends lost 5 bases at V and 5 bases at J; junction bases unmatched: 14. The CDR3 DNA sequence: TGTGCCAGCAGTCCTCGGGGGAGCGGGACTACAACCGGGGAGCTGTTTTTT. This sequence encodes CASSPRGSGTTTGELFF.

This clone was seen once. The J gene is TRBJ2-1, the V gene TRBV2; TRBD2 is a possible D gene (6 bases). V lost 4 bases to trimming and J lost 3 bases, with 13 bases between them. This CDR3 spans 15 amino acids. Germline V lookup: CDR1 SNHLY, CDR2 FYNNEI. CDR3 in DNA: TGTGCCAGCAGTGTCCCGGGAGTAGGCTACAATGAGCAGTTCTTC. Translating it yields CASSVPGVGYNEQFF.

The CDR3 spells CASTLGGANYGYTF. In DNA form, the CDR3 reads TGTGCCAGCACCCTGGGAGGGGCTAACTATGGCTACACCTTC. The rearrangement joins TRBV7-9 to TRBJ1-2; D perhaps matches TRBD1 (5 bases). The CDR3 is made up of 14 amino acids. Trimming shortened V by 7 bases and J by 0 bases, and 12 bases separated the two germline ends. From germline, CDR1 is SEHNR and CDR2 FQNEAQ (reference sequence).

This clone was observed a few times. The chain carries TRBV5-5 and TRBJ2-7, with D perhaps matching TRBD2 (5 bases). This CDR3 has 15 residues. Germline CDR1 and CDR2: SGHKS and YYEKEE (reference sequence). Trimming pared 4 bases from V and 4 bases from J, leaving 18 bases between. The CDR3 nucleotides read TGTGCCAGCAGCCCCGACCGGGGAATGGGGTACGAGCAGTACTTC. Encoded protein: CASSPDRGMGYEQYF.

The CDR3 is CASKGQGMNTEAFF. In nucleotides, the CDR3 is TGTGCCAGCAAGGGACAGGGGATGAACACTGAAGCTTTCTTT. This sequence joins TRBV9 and TRBJ1-1; TRBD1 aligns across 10 bases. This CDR3 is built from 14 residues. Germline V gene lookup returns CDR1 SGDLS and CDR2 YYNGEE. Trimming took 6 bases from V and 0 from J; bases not matched to a gene: 2.

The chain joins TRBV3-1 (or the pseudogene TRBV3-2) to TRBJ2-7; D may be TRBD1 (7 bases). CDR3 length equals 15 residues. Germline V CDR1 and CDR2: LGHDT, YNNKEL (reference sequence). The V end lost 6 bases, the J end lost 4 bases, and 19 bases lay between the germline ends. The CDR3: CASSPGGFLLYEQYF. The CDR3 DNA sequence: TGTGCCAGCAGTCCAGGGGGGTTCCTATTGTACGAGCAGTACTTC.

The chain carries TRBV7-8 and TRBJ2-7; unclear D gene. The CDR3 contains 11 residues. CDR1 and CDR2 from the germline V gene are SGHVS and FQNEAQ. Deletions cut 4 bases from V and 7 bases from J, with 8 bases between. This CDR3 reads CASSYLGEQYF. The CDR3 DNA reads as TGTGCCAGCAGCTATCTCGGGGAGCAGTACTTC.

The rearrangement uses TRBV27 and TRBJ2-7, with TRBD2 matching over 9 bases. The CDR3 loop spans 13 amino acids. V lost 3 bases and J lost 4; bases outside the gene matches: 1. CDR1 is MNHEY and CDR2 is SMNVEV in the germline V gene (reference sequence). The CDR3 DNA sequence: TGTGCCAGCAGTTTTCTAGCGGGATACGAGCAGTACTTC. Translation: CASSFLAGYEQYF.

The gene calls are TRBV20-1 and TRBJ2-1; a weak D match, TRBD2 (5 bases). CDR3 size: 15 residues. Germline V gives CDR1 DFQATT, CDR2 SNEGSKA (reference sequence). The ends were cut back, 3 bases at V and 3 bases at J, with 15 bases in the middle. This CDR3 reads CSASPLAQIYNEQFF. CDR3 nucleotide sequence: TGCAGTGCTAGTCCGCTAGCACAAATCTACAATGAGCAGTTCTTC.

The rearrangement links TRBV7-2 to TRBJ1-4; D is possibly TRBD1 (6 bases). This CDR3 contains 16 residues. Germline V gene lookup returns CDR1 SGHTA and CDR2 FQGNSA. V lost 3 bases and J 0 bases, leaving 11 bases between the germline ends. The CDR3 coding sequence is TGTGCCAGCAGCTTGGGGGCGGACTCAACTAATGAAAAACTGTTTTTT. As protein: CASSLGADSTNEKLFF.

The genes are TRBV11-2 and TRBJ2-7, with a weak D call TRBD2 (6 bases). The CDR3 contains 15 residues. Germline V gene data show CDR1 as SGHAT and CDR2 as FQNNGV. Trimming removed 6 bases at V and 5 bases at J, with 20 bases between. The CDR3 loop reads CASRSIGRPKNEQYF. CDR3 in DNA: TGTGCCAGCAGGTCTATAGGGAGGCCTAAAAACGAGCAGTACTTC.

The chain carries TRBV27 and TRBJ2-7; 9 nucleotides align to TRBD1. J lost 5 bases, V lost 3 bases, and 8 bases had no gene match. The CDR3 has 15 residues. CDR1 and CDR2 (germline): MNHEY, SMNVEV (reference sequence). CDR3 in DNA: TGTGCCAGCAGTTTTCTGACGGACAGGGGTGACGAGCAGTACTTC. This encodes CASSFLTDRGDEQYF.

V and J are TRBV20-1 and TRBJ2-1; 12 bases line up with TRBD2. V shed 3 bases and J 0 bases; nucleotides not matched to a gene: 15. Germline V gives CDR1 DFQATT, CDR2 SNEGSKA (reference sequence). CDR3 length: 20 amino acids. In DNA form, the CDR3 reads TGCAGTGCTAGTTACACCGGGACTAGCGGGTTTAAGAGCTCCTACAATGAGCAGTTCTTC. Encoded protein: CSASYTGTSGFKSSYNEQFF.